Below, 25 T cell receptor beta chains from the same sample are listed, as sequenced in a study of blood T cell repertoires in COVID-19. Here immunoSEQ multiplex PCR was the method, and the copy in TCRdb shows in-frame clones only, minus some. Of 68,000 or so clones listed, approximately 88% are singletons. What was sequenced was peripheral blood. The source is a human donor in a cohort sampled during active COVID-19.

This clone was counted once. This chain connects TRBV5-1 to TRBJ2-5; maybe TRBD2 (5 bases). The CDR3 is 15 amino acids. The germline gives CDR1 SGHRS, CDR2 YFSETQ. Trimming pared 1 base from V and 5 bases from J, leaving 15 bases between. The CDR3 DNA reads TGCGCCAGCAGCTTGTCGAGAGGGTATCCGGAGACCCAGTACTTC. Residues: CASSLSRGYPETQYF. The complete variable domain, with remaining parts taken from reference TRBV5-1 and TRBJ2-5, reads KAGVTQTPRYLIKTRGQQVTLSCSPISGHRSVSWYQQTPGQGLQFLFEYFSETQRNKGNFPGRFSGRQFSNSRSEMNVSTLELGDSALYLCASSLSRGYPETQYFGPGTRLLVL.

This clone was detected a few times. J is TRBJ1-6 and V is TRBV30; no clear D gene. The CDR3 covers 11 residues. V was shortened by 4 bases and J by 6 bases, with 4 bases between the two germline ends. Germline V gives CDR1 GTSNPN, CDR2 SVGIG (reference sequence). The CDR3 region has the DNA TGTGCCTGGAATAGTAATTCACCCCTCCACTTT. This translates into CAWNSNSPLHF.

This rearrangement joins TRBV18 to TRBJ2-3; D might be TRBD1 (5 bases). V was shortened by 2 bases and J by 2 bases, with 8 bases between the two germline ends. The CDR3 extends over 14 amino acids. Germline loops: CDR1 KGHSH, CDR2 LQKENI. CDR3 sequence reads: CASSPGRATDTQYF. DNA of the CDR3: TGTGCCAGCTCACCAGGCAGGGCCACAGATACGCAGTATTTT.

The J gene is TRBJ2-5, the V gene TRBV28, with 7 bases that match TRBD2. The CDR3 covers 15 residues. Germline trimming cut 1 base from V and 5 bases from J; bases unmatched to any gene: 7. Germline CDR1 and CDR2: MDHEN and SYDVKM. This CDR3 reads CASSLSAGIGETQYF. CDR3 nucleotide sequence: TGTGCCAGCAGTTTATCAGCGGGGATTGGGGAGACCCAGTACTTC.

The V and J genes are TRBV24-1 and TRBJ2-5, with a possible D match to TRBD1 (5 bases). Germline loops: CDR1 KGHDR, CDR2 SFDVKD. This CDR3 contains 13 residues. Trimming removed 3 bases at V and 5 bases at J, with 9 bases between. CDR3 residues: CATSDPGLETQYF. The DNA of the CDR3 is TGTGCCACCAGTGATCCAGGGTTGGAGACCCAGTACTTC.

This chain uses TRBV7-8 with TRBJ2-7, with D tentatively TRBD1 (6 bases). Per the germline V gene, CDR1 is SGHVS and CDR2 is FQNEAQ. The ends were cut back, 7 bases at V and 5 bases at J, with 12 bases in the middle. This CDR3 comprises 12 residues. The CDR3 reads CASNQGFNEQYF. The CDR3 DNA sequence: TGTGCCAGCAACCAGGGGTTCAACGAGCAGTACTTC.

This clone was found once. The chain joins TRBV7-4 to TRBJ2-3; possibly TRBD2 for D (5 bases). This CDR3 spans 20 amino acids. Germline V CDR1 and CDR2: SGHVT, SQSDAQ. Trimming left V 3 bases short and J 2 bases short, with 27 bases between. CDR3 in DNA: TGTGCCAGCAGCTTTAGGTATGTGGTTCAAGGGAGCCCGTACACAGATACGCAGTATTTT. It yields the protein CASSFRYVVQGSPYTDTQYF.

V and J are TRBV18 and TRBJ1-5, with D tentatively TRBD1 (5 bases). In germline, CDR1 is KGHSH, CDR2 LQKENI. The CDR3 has 15 amino acids. V lost 4 bases, J lost 3 bases, and 13 bases lay in between. The CDR3 region has the DNA TGTGCCAGCTCACGAGACAGCCCCTTCAATCAGCCCCAGCATTTT. Amino acids: CASSRDSPFNQPQHF.

This clone came up a few times. CDR3 nucleotides: TGTGCCAGCAGCCCGACAGGGACGAACACCGGGGAGCTGTTTTTT. Translating it yields CASSPTGTNTGELFF. The chain links TRBV7-3 to TRBJ2-2, with 7 bases that match TRBD1. Germline V gene data show CDR1 as SGHTA and CDR2 as FQGTGA. The CDR3 is 15 amino acids. V dropped 5 bases and J dropped 0; count of bases not matched to a gene: 3.

The rearrangement joins TRBV6-5 to TRBJ2-7, with no clear D. The germline V gene has CDR1 MNHEY and CDR2 SVGAGI. There are 15 residues in the CDR3. Trimming took off 0 bases at V and 3 bases at J, with 12 bases between the two ends. The CDR3 DNA follows: TGTGCCAGCAGTTACTCGAGTGCCCTTATCTACGAGCAGTACTTC. This encodes CASSYSSALIYEQYF.

V usage is TRBV27 and J usage is TRBJ2-3; possibly TRBD2 for D (6 bases). This CDR3 region has 15 residues. Looked up from germline, CDR1 is MNHEY and CDR2 is SMNVEV (reference sequence). Trimming removed 3 bases from V and 4 bases from J, with 14 bases in between. The CDR3 DNA is TGTGCCAGCAGTTTGGGGAGCGGGCCCCCAGATACGCAGTATTTT. Residues: CASSLGSGPPDTQYF.

The genes are TRBV2 and TRBJ2-7, with a weak D call TRBD2 (6 bases). CDR1 is SNHLY, CDR2 FYNNEI, per germline. Between the trimmed V and J ends, which lost 3 bases and 4 bases, there was a span of 22 bases. This CDR3 contains 17 residues. CDR3 in amino acids: CASSDPHRFREEYEQYF. Written as DNA, the CDR3 is TGTGCCAGCAGTGACCCGCACCGATTCAGGGAGGAGTACGAGCAGTACTTC.

V and J are TRBV7-6 and TRBJ2-1, with D perhaps TRBD2 (6 bases). Looked up from germline, CDR1 is SGHVS and CDR2 is FNYEAQ. With 5 bases removed from V and 7 bases from J, the gap between germline ends came to 18 bases. The CDR3 covers 15 residues. In DNA, the CDR3 is TGTGCCAGCAGCCCGGACTACCCTTCTTGGAATGAGCAGTTCTTC. Translating it yields CASSPDYPSWNEQFF.

The rearrangement links TRBV4-2 to TRBJ1-2; D might be TRBD1 (5 bases). This CDR3 contains 14 residues. The germline CDR1 and CDR2 sequences are LGHNA and YNFKEQ. Trimming cost V 0 bases and J 5 bases, with 10 bases left between them. In nucleotides, the CDR3 is TGTGCCAGCAGCCAAGATCTGGGGCCATATGGCTACACCTTC. Its translation is CASSQDLGPYGYTF.

V is TRBV11-3 and J is TRBJ2-1; tentative D call: TRBD2 (5 bases). The V and J ends lost 1 base and 10 bases respectively, with 20 bases between them. Looked up from germline, CDR1 is SGHNT and CDR2 is YENEEA. There are 16 residues in the CDR3. In DNA form, the CDR3 reads TGTGCCAGCAGCTTAGCAGACGGTGCGGGTAGGGCCGAGCAGTTCTTC. Its protein product is CASSLADGAGRAEQFF.

The chain carries TRBV27 and TRBJ2-7; 7 nucleotides line up with TRBD1. V lost 2 bases, J lost 5 bases, and 9 bases stayed unmatched. This CDR3 is built from 15 residues. Germline V gene data show CDR1 as MNHEY and CDR2 as SMNVEV (reference sequence). CDR3 amino acids: CASSLTPDRVHEQYF. The CDR3 DNA reads as TGTGCCAGCAGTTTAACCCCCGACAGGGTCCACGAGCAGTACTTC.

This clone was seen just once. The J gene is TRBJ2-5, the V gene TRBV7-6, with D maybe TRBD1 (6 bases). The CDR3 length is 13 residues. The V gene lost 5 bases and the J gene lost 5 bases, with 12 bases spanning the gap. Germline assignment: CDR1 SGHVS and CDR2 FNYEAQ. The CDR3 protein is CASSPRGEETQYF. DNA for the CDR3: TGTGCCAGCAGCCCCAGGGGTGAGGAGACCCAGTACTTC.

This chain links TRBV2 with TRBJ1-6; D ambiguous. The CDR3 covers 13 residues. V lost 7 bases, J lost 5 bases, and 9 bases lay in between. The germline V gene encodes CDR1 SNHLY and CDR2 FYNNEI. CDR3 in amino acids: CASTEQNNSPLHF. DNA of the CDR3: TGTGCCAGCACCGAACAGAATAATTCACCCCTCCACTTT.

The genes are TRBV30 and TRBJ1-2, with D uncertain. The V and J ends lost 1 base and 6 bases respectively, with 12 bases between them. This CDR3 comprises 13 residues. Germline V CDR1 and CDR2: GTSNPN, SVGIG (reference sequence). CDR3 sequence (DNA): TGTGCCTGGAGTGGTGCTGTAACTCATGGCTACACCTTC. Its translation: CAWSGAVTHGYTF. The variable domain in full, completed from reference TRBV30 and TRBJ1-2, reads SQTIHQWPATLVQPVGSPLSLECTVEGTSNPNLYWYRQAAGRGLQLLFYSVGIGQISSEVPQNLSASRPQDRQFILSSKKLLLSDSGFYLCAWSGAVTHGYTFGSGTRLTVV.

V usage is TRBV28 and J usage is TRBJ2-5; D possibly corresponds to TRBD1 (5 bases). The V end lost 7 bases, the J end lost 5 bases, and 17 bases lay between the germline ends. Looked up from germline, CDR1 is MDHEN and CDR2 is SYDVKM. The CDR3 runs 14 residues. CDR3 bases: TGTGCCAGCATAAAGGGGTTAGTGGGGGAGACCCAGTACTTC. Translated, it gives CASIKGLVGETQYF.

The rearrangement links TRBV15 to TRBJ2-3; 9 nucleotides match TRBD2. From germline, CDR1 is LNHNV and CDR2 YYDKDF (reference sequence). The V and J ends lost 3 bases and 5 bases, in that order; junction bases with no gene match: 12. The CDR3 extends over 17 amino acids. As DNA, the CDR3 is TGTGCCACCAGCAGTCGGACCCTAGCGGGGCATGGAGATACGCAGTATTTT. Amino acid sequence: CATSSRTLAGHGDTQYF. Using reference TRBV15 and TRBJ2-3 for the parts outside the CDR3, the full variable domain is DAMVIQNPRYQVTQFGKPVTLSCSQTLNHNVMYWYQQKSSQAPKLLFHYYDKDFNNEADTPDNFQSRRPNTSFCFLDIRSPGLGDTAMYLCATSSRTLAGHGDTQYFGPGTRLTVL.

This clone came up a few times. The chain links TRBV6-6 to TRBJ1-3; D is unclear. Germline lookup yields CDR1 MNHNY and CDR2 SVGAGI (reference sequence). The CDR3 covers 16 residues. V was pared by 4 bases and J by 0 bases, with 13 bases between. Written as DNA, the CDR3 is TGTGCCAGCAGTTCGGTGGAGCTTCACTCTGGAAACACCATATATTTT. It is translated as CASSSVELHSGNTIYF.

The chain carries TRBV11-3 and TRBJ1-5; tentatively, D is TRBD1 (6 bases). The CDR3 covers 17 residues. V was cut by 5 bases and J by 4 bases, with 21 bases left in between. Germline assignment: CDR1 SGHNT and CDR2 YENEEA. This CDR3 reads CASSLQLWTALNQPQHF. CDR3 nucleotides: TGTGCCAGCAGCCTTCAGCTATGGACAGCGTTAAATCAGCCCCAGCATTTT.

As regards this clone: The sample carries other DNA sequences with the same CDR3. The chain combines TRBV7-2 with TRBJ1-2, with TRBD1 identical over 7 bases. With V trimmed by 1 base and J by 4 bases, 3 bases remained unmatched. Germline V lookup: CDR1 SGHTA, CDR2 FQGNSA. The CDR3 spans 14 residues. DNA for the CDR3: TGTGCCAGCAGCTTAGACAGGGGTGGCTATGGCTACACCTTC. Amino acid sequence: CASSLDRGGYGYTF.

V usage is TRBV19 and J usage is TRBJ1-1, with D unclear. Deletions cut 4 bases from V and 8 bases from J, with 14 bases between. The CDR3 has 13 residues. Germline loops: CDR1 LNHDA, CDR2 SQIVND (reference sequence). CDR3 protein: CASSRGPVGEAFF. CDR3 DNA: TGTGCCAGTAGTAGAGGTCCGGTTGGCGAAGCTTTCTTT.